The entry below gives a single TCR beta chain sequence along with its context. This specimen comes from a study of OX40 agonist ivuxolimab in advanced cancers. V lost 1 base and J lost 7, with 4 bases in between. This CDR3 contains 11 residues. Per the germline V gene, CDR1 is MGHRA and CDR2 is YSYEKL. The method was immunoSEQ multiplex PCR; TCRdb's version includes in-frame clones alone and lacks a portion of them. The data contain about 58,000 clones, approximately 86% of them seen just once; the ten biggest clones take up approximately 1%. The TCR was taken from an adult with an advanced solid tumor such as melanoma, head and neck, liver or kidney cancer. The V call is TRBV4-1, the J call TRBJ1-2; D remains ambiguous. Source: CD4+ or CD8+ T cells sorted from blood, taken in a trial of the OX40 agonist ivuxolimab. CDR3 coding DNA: TGCGCCAGCAGCCAAGGGCTTGGCTACACCTTC. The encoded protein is CASSQGLGYTF.